These 11 T cell receptor beta chains originate from one sample sequenced in a study of shared clonotypes between healthy human individuals. Naive CD8 cells lacked CD45RO and underwent positive selection for CCR7, leaving out terminally differentiated effector memory CD45RA+ cells. TCRdb's table, derived via immunoSEQ multiplex PCR, lists solely in-frame clones and lacks some. Of millions of clones listed, approximately 94% were seen once; the top ten hold 0.9% to 1.3%. Material for sequencing was naive CD8+ T cells sorted from blood. These receptors were obtained from a man aged 18-30 years in good health.

Here the CDR3 reads CASSELTSASSYNEQFF. The CDR3 DNA follows: TGCGCCAGCAGTGAGCTGACTTCGGCCAGCTCCTACAATGAGCAGTTCTTC. V usage is TRBV10-2 and J usage is TRBJ2-1; no clear D. The V and J ends lost 2 bases and 0 bases respectively, with 14 bases between them. The CDR3 totals 17 residues. The V gene's germline CDR1 is WSHSY and CDR2 SAAADI.

On this clone itself: Distinct nucleotide sequences in the sample also encode this CDR3. The genes are TRBV13 and TRBJ2-1, with TRBD2 matching 8 bases. V shed 5 bases, J shed 4 bases, and the junction held 7 bases outside the gene matches. The CDR3 runs to 15 residues. Germline V gene data show CDR1 as PRHDT and CDR2 as FYEKMQ (reference sequence). CDR3 amino acids: CASSLRVAGYNEQFF. The CDR3 DNA sequence: TGTGCCAGCAGCCTACGTGTAGCGGGGTACAATGAGCAGTTCTTC.

This sequence joins TRBV18 and TRBJ1-6; D might be TRBD1 (6 bases). Looked up from germline, CDR1 is KGHSH and CDR2 is LQKENI. CDR3 length equals 14 residues. V lost 6 bases, J lost 4 bases, and 10 bases lay in between. The CDR3 here is CASSLDSYNSPLHF. CDR3 bases: TGTGCCAGCTCCCTGGACAGTTATAATTCACCCCTCCACTTT. The full variable domain, its missing parts supplied by reference TRBV18 and TRBJ1-6, is NAGVMQNPRHLVRRRGQEARLRCSPMKGHSHVYWYRQLPEEGLKFMVYLQKENIIDESGMPKERFSAEFPKEGPSILRIQQVVRGDSAAYFCASSLDSYNSPLHFGNGTRLTVT.

This clone was detected once. V and J are TRBV27 and TRBJ1-1; weak D call: TRBD1 (5 bases). The CDR3 length is 14 residues. Germline V lookup: CDR1 MNHEY, CDR2 SMNVEV (reference sequence). Trimming took off 5 bases at V and 6 bases at J, with 16 bases between the two ends. Written as DNA, the CDR3 is TGTGCCAGCAGTGGGGGATGGGAAGGGGCTGAAGCTTTCTTT. Translated, it gives CASSGGWEGAEAFF.

The rearrangement links TRBV27 to TRBJ1-1; D gene ambiguous. The V end was cut by 6 bases, the J end by 2 bases, with 19 bases between. CDR3 length: 16 residues. Germline V gives CDR1 MNHEY, CDR2 SMNVEV (reference sequence). CDR3 protein: CASSLRGFGANTEAFF. CDR3 bases: TGTGCCAGCAGCTTAAGAGGCTTTGGAGCTAACACTGAAGCTTTCTTT.

The rearrangement joins TRBV7-8 to TRBJ2-7, with 9 bases lining up with TRBD1. The CDR3 extends over 15 amino acids. The V and J ends lost 2 bases and 5 bases, in that order; junction bases with no gene match: 7. Germline loops: CDR1 SGHVS, CDR2 FQNEAQ. The CDR3 bases are TGTGCCAGCAGCTTAACAGGACAGGGGAAGCACGAGCAGTACTTC. Translated: CASSLTGQGKHEQYF.

The rearrangement links TRBV27 to TRBJ2-7; D is ambiguous. CDR3 size: 16 residues. Germline V CDR1 and CDR2: MNHEY, SMNVEV (reference sequence). The V gene lost 0 bases and the J gene lost 0 bases, with 12 bases spanning the gap. CDR3 sequence reads: CASSLSLGESSYEQYF. The CDR3 DNA is TGTGCCAGCAGTTTATCGTTGGGTGAGAGCTCCTACGAGCAGTACTTC.

CDR3 protein: CASSLPRGGNTGELFF. CDR3 nucleotides: TGCGCCAGCAGCCTCCCACGTGGGGGCAACACCGGGGAGCTGTTTTTT. The chain carries TRBV4-1 and TRBJ2-2; a weak D match, TRBD1 (6 bases). Germline V gene data show CDR1 as MGHRA and CDR2 as YSYEKL. The CDR3 has 16 residues. V was shortened by 4 bases and J by 2 bases, with 14 bases between the two germline ends.

The chain carries TRBV4-1 and TRBJ2-1; TRBD2 matches at 11 bases. The ends lost 4 bases at V and 9 bases at J; junction bases unmatched: 5. Germline V CDR1 and CDR2: MGHRA, YSYEKL. The CDR3 has 14 residues. The CDR3 is CASSPTSGSGEQFF. The CDR3 region has the DNA TGCGCCAGCAGCCCCACTAGCGGGAGTGGTGAGCAGTTCTTC.

The V and J genes are TRBV7-6 and TRBJ2-6; 14 bases map to TRBD2. V lost 5 bases and J lost 1; bases outside the gene matches: 4. Germline V gene sequence: CDR1 SGHVS, CDR2 FNYEAQ. The CDR3 extends over 18 amino acids. The CDR3 region is CASSPGLAGGSGANVLTF. In DNA, the CDR3 is TGTGCCAGCAGCCCCGGACTAGCGGGAGGTTCTGGGGCCAACGTCCTGACTTTC.

The chain combines TRBV1 with TRBJ2-2; the DNA was not compared with TRBD1, the D call given in the table. TRBV1 corresponds to a pseudogene. The CDR3 covers 15 residues. The CDR3 coding sequence is TGCACCAGCAGCCCTCCTAACAGGGTCGGCGGGGAGCTGTTTTTT. It translates to CTSSPPNRVGGELFF.